This T cell receptor (beta chain) was sequenced in a study of T-cell memory formation after mild COVID-19. Germline-derived CDR1 and CDR2 are SGHTA and FQGTGA. V lost 3 bases to trimming and J lost 6 bases, with 5 bases between them. This CDR3 has 12 residues. Comment on this clonotype: Antigen: not known.

Constant-segment-primed 5'RACE gave TCR alpha and TCR beta cDNA libraries with sample barcodes and UMIs. TCRdb re-analysed the 5' RACE reads in MiXCR, keeping a single row per CDR3 protein. The repertoire consists of 470,000 or so distinct CDR3 sequences, with roughly 20% occurring once and the leading ten covering 10% to 15%. Whole-study results and caveats: Contracting CD4+ clones were located mainly in CM and EM, and CD8+ clones in EMRA. Prior to infection, memory already included some responding clones, suggesting cross-reactive memory joined. Day 15 to 85 contracting clones showed balanced CD4/CD8; later expanders leaned CD4+.

This sequence was found in an adult woman who had mild COVID-19 (a few samples of this study predate the infection). Cell type and time point are not known. The chain is built from TRBV7-3 and TRBJ2-2; D call uncertain. The sequencing input was PBMCs or a T cell subset sorted from them (not recorded which). The CDR3 nucleotides read TGTGCCAGCAGCTTTCTACCCGGGGAGCTGTTTTTT. This sequence encodes CASSFLPGELFF.